These T cell receptor beta chains were read from a single sample in a study of pediatric ulcerative colitis. The repertoire was sequenced with immunoSEQ multiplex PCR; TCRdb's copy has only in-frame clones and lacks some. The table includes 59,000 or so clones, more than 60% detected once. What was sequenced was blood. These receptors were collected from a boy younger than 18 with moderate ulcerative colitis. Each CDR3 is given with its conserved first and last residue. The D gene is left open where the match is weak. The size of a clone is reported for some rows only, either as once, few or many, or as a class for expanded clones.

v_call	d_call	j_call	clone_size	cdr3_nt	cdr3_aa
TRBV7-2	-	TRBJ1-5	-	TGTGCCAGCAGCTTAGGGGGGTACTGGTTTGATCAGCCCCAGCATTTT	CASSLGGYWFDQPQHF
TRBV5-1	-	TRBJ1-1	-	TGCGCCAGCAGCTTAGGGTGGGACCAAGCTTTCTTT	CASSLGWDQAFF
TRBV27	-	TRBJ2-4	-	TGTGCCAGCAGTTCAATCTCCGGGACCCTCAAAAACATTCAGTACTTC	CASSSISGTLKNIQYF
TRBV5-4	-	TRBJ2-2	once	TGTGCCAGCAGCTTGGAGTCGGGGAACACCGGGGAGCTGTTTTTT	CASSLESGNTGELFF
TRBV5-1	-	TRBJ2-1	-	TGCGCCAGCCCATCACAGGGAGGATACAATGAGCAGTTCTTC	CASPSQGGYNEQFF
TRBV7-2	-	TRBJ1-5	-	TGTGCCAGCAGCCCTTCTTTTGGCAGCCGCAATCAGCCCCAGCATTTT	CASSPSFGSRNQPQHF
TRBV28	-	TRBJ1-6	-	TGTGCCAGCAGTCTCGTTGGTAATTCACCCCTCCACTTT	CASSLVGNSPLHF
TRBV5-1	-	TRBJ2-7	-	TGCGCCAGCAGTCCCGGGGGCTCCTACGAGCAGTACTTC	CASSPGGSYEQYF
TRBV7-9	TRBD1	TRBJ1-3	-	TGTGCCAGCAGCATGGACAGGGGAGTCTCTGGAAACACCATATATTTT	CASSMDRGVSGNTIYF
TRBV4-2	TRBD2	TRBJ2-1	few	TGTGCCAGCAGCCAAGAGATAGCGGGAACATACAATGAGCAGTTCTTC	CASSQEIAGTYNEQFF
TRBV10-3	TRBD2	TRBJ2-3	-	TGTGCCATCAGTGAGCCGGGGGGTGCAGATACGCAGTATTTT	CAISEPGGADTQYF
TRBV11-2	TRBD1	TRBJ2-7	-	TGTGCCAGCAGCTTAATCCGGCAGGGGGCCCACGAGCAGTACTTC	CASSLIRQGAHEQYF
TRBV9	-	TRBJ1-4	-	TGTGCCAGCAGCGTTTCCCCAGGTGGTGAAAAACTGTTTTTT	CASSVSPGGEKLFF
TRBV19	-	TRBJ2-5	-	TGTGCCAGTAGTCAGACAGCCGGGGAGACCCAGTACTTC	CASSQTAGETQYF
TRBV27	TRBD1	TRBJ1-2	-	TGTGCCAGCAGGGTACAGGGGGCGCCTTATGGCTACACCTTC	CASRVQGAPYGYTF
TRBV5-6	-	TRBJ2-5	-	TGTGCCAGCAGGGTCGTAGGTTCGAGGGAGACCCAGTACTTC	CASRVVGSRETQYF
TRBV19	TRBD1	TRBJ1-5	once	TGTGCCAGTAGTTCGGGCAGGGGGCGCGAGCAGCCCCAGCATTTT	CASSSGRGREQPQHF
TRBV2	TRBD1	TRBJ1-3	-	TGTGCCACCGTCGACAGGGCGTCTGGAAACACCATATATTTT	CATVDRASGNTIYF
TRBV9	TRBD2	TRBJ2-5	-	TGTGCCAGCAGCGTAGGCGGGGGACAAGAGACCCAGTACTTC	CASSVGGGQETQYF
TRBV9	-	TRBJ1-1	few	TGTGCCAGCAGCGTAGATGAGGGATACACTGAAGCTTTCTTT	CASSVDEGYTEAFF
TRBV4-1	TRBD1	TRBJ1-1	-	TGCGCCAGCAGCCAAAGGGGACAGACTGAAGCTTTCTTT	CASSQRGQTEAFF
TRBV6-5	-	TRBJ2-7	-	TGTGCCAGCAGTGTCGGTCTGCCTCAGGACGAGCAGTACTTC	CASSVGLPQDEQYF
TRBV30	-	TRBJ2-2	once	TGTGCCTGGAGTGTGATGGGCACCGGGGAGCTGTTTTTT	CAWSVMGTGELFF
TRBV4-1	-	TRBJ1-3	-	TGCGCCAGCAGCCAGGACAGAGAGTCTGGAAACACCATATATTTT	CASSQDRESGNTIYF
TRBV29-1	TRBD1	TRBJ2-1	once	TGCAGCGTTGAACCGACCCCGAGGAGGACAGGGGTAAATGAGCAGTTCTTC	CSVEPTPRRTGVNEQFF
TRBV25-1	-	TRBJ1-1	few	TGTGCCAGCAGTGGGCGCGGGGACGAGACTGAAGCTTTCTTT	CASSGRGDETEAFF